The clone carrying this T cell receptor (beta chain) was picked up a small number of times. The antigen remains undetermined. RNA extraction gave at least 5 micrograms of total RNA per sample. This sample is drawn from a study of blood T cells in healthy people across ages. Overall study results and limits: The study found more naive CD4+ cells and higher diversity in long-lived than aged donors.

The CDR3 covers 14 residues. The V and J ends lost 6 bases and 3 bases respectively, with 11 bases between them. Looked up from germline, CDR1 is MNHEY and CDR2 is SVGEGT. Through a sample-barcoded 5' primer and a J-beta primer mix, a second PCR was run for roughly 7 to 11 cycles. CDR3-containing paired-end reads numbered at least 2.5 million in each sample. Using its own MiXCR run on the 5' RACE reads, TCRdb lists one record per CDR3 protein. Among 850,000 to 950,000 distinct CDR3 sequences listed, 25% to 30% were seen once. This chain uses TRBV6-2 or TRBV6-3 with TRBJ2-2; possibly TRBD1 for D (5 bases). The sequence was collected from a woman aged 80 or over in good health. Specimen: blood. DNA for the CDR3: TGTGCCAGCAGAGAGCAGGGCTACACCGGGGAGCTGTTTTTT. This encodes CASREQGYTGELFF.